Below are 14 T cell receptor beta chains sequenced from a single sample in a study of prognosis after radiotherapy for stage I lung cancer. Starting from genomic DNA, TCR beta CDR3 was amplified through two-round multiplex PCR. Each TRBV and TRBJ gene had its own primer in the first PCR round. TCRdb re-derived calls from the multiplex PCR reads in MiXCR, one entry per CDR3 protein. The sample has 11,000 to 15,000 distinct CDR3 sequences, roughly a third seen once. The sequenced sample was PBMCs, obtained before or after stereotactic body radiation therapy (not recorded which). The receptors originated from a donor aged 50 or older with non-small cell lung cancer.

This clonotype was observed a single time. This probably arose from a read error, given a far larger clone one base away. The rearrangement joins TRBV6-8 to TRBJ2-7, with 12 bases fitting TRBD2. Looked up from germline, CDR1 is MNHGY and CDR2 is SAAAGT. The junction had 8 bases not matched to a gene; V was cut back by 10 bases and J by 1 base. CDR3 length equals 15 residues. The CDR3: CAIIPGLAGSYEQYF. The CDR3 DNA sequence: TGTGCCATCATCCCTGGACTAGCGGGGTCCTACGAGCAGTACTTC.

This clonotype was observed a handful of times. A single base is all that separates this from a far larger clone, so a read error is likely. V and J are TRBV28 and TRBJ2-5; no reliable D call. The germline CDR1 and CDR2 sequences are MDHEN and SYDVKM. V was cut by 4 bases and J by 11 bases, with 17 bases left in between. CDR3 length: 13 residues. CDR3 nucleotide sequence: TGTGCCAGCAGTTCCTCTATGCCTATCGTTCAGTACTTC. It codes for CASSSSMPIVQYF.

This clonotype was seen repeatedly, ten times or more. This chain uses TRBV30 with TRBJ1-5; 9 bases are shared with TRBD1. Germline V gene sequence: CDR1 GTSNPN, CDR2 SVGIG (reference sequence). There are 15 residues in the CDR3. Trimming removed 3 bases from V and 2 bases from J; junction bases left unmatched: 5. The CDR3 bases are TGTGCCTGGAGCTCGGACAGGGGAGGCAATCAGCCCCAGCATTTT. Protein: CAWSSDRGGNQPQHF.

This clonotype was seen at least ten times. V and J are TRBV7-9 and TRBJ2-6; 7 nucleotides match TRBD1. The CDR3 is 15 amino acids. Germline assignment: CDR1 SEHNR and CDR2 FQNEAQ (reference sequence). After removal of 5 bases from V and 2 bases from J, the junction contained 3 bases not matched to a gene. CDR3 sequence: CASSVGTAGANVLTF. The CDR3 bases are TGTGCCAGCAGCGTAGGGACAGCTGGGGCCAACGTCCTGACTTTC. Using reference TRBV7-9 and TRBJ2-6 for the parts outside the CDR3, the full variable domain is DTGVSQNPRHKITKRGQNVTFRCDPISEHNRLYWYRQTLGQGPEFLTYFQNEAQLEKSRLLSDRFSAERPKGSFSTLEIQRTEQGDSAMYLCASSVGTAGANVLTFGAGSRLTVL.

With respect to this clonotype: A far larger clone differs by one base, so this is likely a read error. This chain links TRBV6-2 or TRBV6-3 with TRBJ2-6; 8 positions agree with TRBD1. CDR1 MNHEY and CDR2 SVGEGT come from the germline V gene. With V trimmed by 8 bases and J by 2 bases, 5 bases remained unmatched. This CDR3 spans 15 amino acids. CDR3 DNA: TGTGCCAGCGAACCCAGGGGGCCTGGGGCCAACGTCCTGACTTTC. It is translated as CASEPRGPGANVLTF.

This clonotype was seen many times. The CDR3 loop is CASSQDRRGTQYF. CDR3 coding DNA: TGTGCCAGCAGCCAAGATAGGCGTGGTACGCAGTATTTT. V and J are TRBV3-1 and TRBJ2-3; D unresolved. This CDR3 is built from 13 residues. CDR1 and CDR2 from the germline V gene are LGHDT and YNNKEL (reference sequence). V lost 0 bases to trimming and J lost 8 bases, with 9 bases between them.

With respect to this clonotype: This may come from a read error, since a much larger clone is one base off. This rearrangement joins TRBV30 to TRBJ1-1; D perhaps matches TRBD1 (6 bases). The CDR3 has 12 amino acids. The germline V gene encodes CDR1 GTSNPN and CDR2 SVGIG (reference sequence). V was clipped by 2 bases and J by 13 bases, with 17 bases between them. The CDR3, as DNA: TGTGCCTGGAGTCCCTACGGGGGCGTAGGTTTCTTT. Its protein product is CAWSPYGGVGFF.

The table lists this clonotype with many counts. The V call is TRBV4-2, the J call TRBJ2-3; D remains unclear. Germline assignment: CDR1 LGHNA and CDR2 YNFKEQ. Deletions cut 4 bases from V and 6 bases from J, with 11 bases between. CDR3 size: 13 residues. The CDR3 spells CASSPQVWDTQYF. DNA of the CDR3: TGTGCCAGCAGCCCGCAGGTTTGGGATACGCAGTATTTT.

This clonotype was seen at least ten times. The chain combines TRBV7-8 with TRBJ1-4; D call uncertain. V lost 0 bases to trimming and J lost 3 bases, with 8 bases between them. CDR1 is SGHVS and CDR2 is FQNEAQ in the germline V gene. The CDR3 spans 15 residues. The CDR3 bases are TGTGCCAGCAGCTTAGCAGGGCTTCCTAATGAAAAACTGTTTTTT. Its translation: CASSLAGLPNEKLFF.

This clonotype was seen only once. A far larger clone is just one base off, so this is likely a read error. The chain carries TRBV11-2 and TRBJ2-7; the D is unclear. Germline-derived CDR1 and CDR2 are SGHAT and FQNNGV. V dropped 0 bases and J dropped 7 bases, with 10 bases sitting between them. This CDR3 comprises 13 residues. The CDR3 bases are TGTGCCAGCAGCTTAGAGAGAAGCAATGAGCAGTACTTC. Encoded protein: CASSLERSNEQYF.

This clonotype was observed at least ten times. This chain joins TRBV6-1 and TRBJ2-5; 7 bases match TRBD2. V was pared by 6 bases and J by 9 bases, with 19 bases of the junction left unmatched. The length of the CDR3 is 16 residues. The V gene's germline CDR1 is MNHNS and CDR2 SASEGT. CDR3 region: CASRDGVATVGGSQYF. The CDR3 DNA sequence: TGTGCCAGCAGGGACGGTGTCGCGACTGTCGGGGGGTCCCAGTACTTC.

By share, this clonotype counts as medium-sized. The genes are TRBV20-1 and TRBJ2-7; TRBD1 aligns across 9 bases. There are 13 residues in the CDR3. V shed 5 bases, J shed 2 bases, and the junction held 4 bases outside the gene matches. Per the germline V gene, CDR1 is DFQATT and CDR2 is SNEGSKA (reference sequence). CDR3 region: CSAQGTGTYEQYF. In DNA, the CDR3 is TGCAGTGCTCAAGGGACAGGGACCTACGAGCAGTACTTC.

This clonotype is termed medium-sized. The V and J genes are TRBV6-1 and TRBJ2-7, with D possibly TRBD2 on 5 matching bases. The CDR3 runs to 13 residues. The V gene's germline CDR1 is MNHNS and CDR2 SASEGT. Trimming took off 6 bases at V and 7 bases at J, with 16 bases between the two ends. CDR3 DNA: TGTGCCAGCAGGGACCCGAGGGTAGGAGAGCAGTACTTC. The encoded protein is CASRDPRVGEQYF.

The chain recombines TRBV28 with TRBJ2-5; TRBD2 matches at 9 bases. Germline V gene lookup returns CDR1 MDHEN and CDR2 SYDVKM. V lost 9 bases and J lost 1; bases outside the gene matches: 12. The CDR3 sequence is 16 residues long. CDR3 region: CARAYPTSGLQETQYF. The CDR3 DNA follows: TGTGCCAGAGCGTACCCCACTAGCGGGCTCCAAGAGACCCAGTACTTC. Together with reference TRBV28 and TRBJ2-5, the CDR3 gives the full variable domain: DVKVTQSSRYLVKRTGEKVFLECVQDMDHENMFWYRQDPGLGLRLIYFSYDVKMKEKGDIPEGYSVSREKKERFSLILESASTNQTSMYLCARAYPTSGLQETQYFGPGTRLLVL.